The rows below give T cell receptor beta chains drawn from one sample of a study of blood T cell repertoires in COVID-19. TCRdb keeps only in-frame clones here, not all; method: immunoSEQ multiplex PCR. Altogether approximately 170,000 clones are present, around 82% being singletons, with the ten largest covering about 2.1%. Sequenced sample: peripheral blood. The origin of the receptors is a woman older than 75 with acute or convalescent COVID-19. Each CDR3 is given with its conserved first and last residue. Each record gives: CDR3 DNA, CDR3 protein, J gene, clone size, D gene, V gene. A D gene is named only where the DNA matches it firmly. Size is stated for part of the rows, as once, few or many counts, or as a class when the clone is expanded.

CDR3nt: TGTGCCAGCAGTGTGACGGGACAGGGGGCTTACTGGGACGAGCAGTACTTC
CDR3aa: CASSVTGQGAYWDEQYF
j_gene: TRBJ2-7
abundance: -
d_gene: TRBD1
v_gene: TRBV28

CDR3nt: TGTGCCAGCAGCCCAAGACTAGCGGGGGGGCCAGATACGCAGTATTTT
CDR3aa: CASSPRLAGGPDTQYF
j_gene: TRBJ2-3
abundance: -
d_gene: TRBD2
v_gene: TRBV5-4

CDR3nt: TGTGCCAGCAGTCAAAGGACTAGTATGGCAGATACGCAGTATTTT
CDR3aa: CASSQRTSMADTQYF
j_gene: TRBJ2-3
abundance: -
d_gene: TRBD2
v_gene: TRBV7-2

CDR3nt: TGTGCCAGCAGCCAAGGATATCGAGTTCGAGAGACCCAGTACTTC
CDR3aa: CASSQGYRVRETQYF
j_gene: TRBJ2-5
abundance: once
d_gene: -
v_gene: TRBV3-1/TRBV3-2

CDR3nt: TGTGCCAGCAGCCCCGCCCCCTGGGACAGTCTCAATCAGCCCCAGCATTTT
CDR3aa: CASSPAPWDSLNQPQHF
j_gene: TRBJ1-5
abundance: -
d_gene: TRBD1
v_gene: TRBV9

CDR3nt: TGTGCCAGCAGTGGTGGGGCCTGGGGACAGCCCCAGCATTTT
CDR3aa: CASSGGAWGQPQHF
j_gene: TRBJ1-5
abundance: -
d_gene: -
v_gene: TRBV6-2/TRBV6-3

CDR3nt: TGCGCCAGCAGCTTGGGACAGGTATCTACGAATGAAAAACTGTTTTTT
CDR3aa: CASSLGQVSTNEKLFF
j_gene: TRBJ1-4
abundance: -
d_gene: -
v_gene: TRBV5-1

CDR3nt: TGCGCCAGCAGCCAAGATGTGGAGGTTGCCAATTCACCCCTCCACTTT
CDR3aa: CASSQDVEVANSPLHF
j_gene: TRBJ1-6
abundance: once
d_gene: -
v_gene: TRBV4-1

CDR3nt: TGTGCCAGCAGCTTAATCGGGGGCTCCTACAATGAGCAGTTCTTC
CDR3aa: CASSLIGGSYNEQFF
j_gene: TRBJ2-1
abundance: -
d_gene: -
v_gene: TRBV7-3

CDR3nt: TGTGCCAGCAGCGTTGGGACTAGCGGGGCCTTTGAGCAGTTCTTC
CDR3aa: CASSVGTSGAFEQFF
j_gene: TRBJ2-1
abundance: -
d_gene: TRBD2
v_gene: TRBV9

CDR3nt: TGTGCCAGCAGTTTTATCGACAATGAGCAGTTCTTC
CDR3aa: CASSFIDNEQFF
j_gene: TRBJ2-1
abundance: once
d_gene: -
v_gene: TRBV12-3/TRBV12-4

CDR3nt: TGCAGCGTTGAGGTCAGGGTGAGCACTGAAGCTTTCTTT
CDR3aa: CSVEVRVSTEAFF
j_gene: TRBJ1-1
abundance: -
d_gene: -
v_gene: TRBV29-1

CDR3nt: TGTGCCAGCAGCGTACAGGGACAGAACACTGAAGCTTTCTTT
CDR3aa: CASSVQGQNTEAFF
j_gene: TRBJ1-1
abundance: -
d_gene: -
v_gene: TRBV9

CDR3nt: TGTGCCAGCAGCCAAGGGACAGGGGACACCGGGGAGCTGTTTTTT
CDR3aa: CASSQGTGDTGELFF
j_gene: TRBJ2-2
abundance: few
d_gene: TRBD1
v_gene: TRBV4-2

CDR3nt: TGTGCCAGCAGCGTGGGGACTAGCGGACGTCCAGAGACCCAGTACTTC
CDR3aa: CASSVGTSGRPETQYF
j_gene: TRBJ2-5
abundance: -
d_gene: TRBD2
v_gene: TRBV11-3

CDR3nt: TGTGCCAGCAGCTTGACGGGTCAGGAAAAACTGTTTTTT
CDR3aa: CASSLTGQEKLFF
j_gene: TRBJ1-4
abundance: once
d_gene: -
v_gene: TRBV7-2

CDR3nt: TGCGCCAGCAGGCAGGGTCCGGTAAACTATGGCTACACCTTC
CDR3aa: CASRQGPVNYGYTF
j_gene: TRBJ1-2
abundance: -
d_gene: -
v_gene: TRBV23-1

CDR3nt: TGTGCCAGCAGTTTATCGGGGACAGTGAACACTGAAGCTTTCTTT
CDR3aa: CASSLSGTVNTEAFF
j_gene: TRBJ1-1
abundance: -
d_gene: TRBD1
v_gene: TRBV27

CDR3nt: TGTGCCAGCAGTGTAGGGACAGCCACAGATACGCAGTATTTT
CDR3aa: CASSVGTATDTQYF
j_gene: TRBJ2-3
abundance: -
d_gene: TRBD1
v_gene: TRBV25-1

CDR3nt: TGCAGCGGGTGGAGGTCTGATGAAAAACTGTTTTTT
CDR3aa: CSGWRSDEKLFF
j_gene: TRBJ1-4
abundance: -
d_gene: -
v_gene: TRBV29-1

CDR3nt: TGCGCCAGCAGCCAAATCACCGGGCAGGGCACTGAAGCTTTCTTT
CDR3aa: CASSQITGQGTEAFF
j_gene: TRBJ1-1
abundance: -
d_gene: -
v_gene: TRBV4-1

CDR3nt: TGTGCCAGCAGCTCCTCGGGACAGATAACCGACGAGCAGTACTTC
CDR3aa: CASSSSGQITDEQYF
j_gene: TRBJ2-7
abundance: -
d_gene: TRBD1
v_gene: TRBV9

CDR3nt: TGTGCCAGTAGTATTCGGGGAGGGGCAGAATCCTACGAGCAGTACTTC
CDR3aa: CASSIRGGAESYEQYF
j_gene: TRBJ2-7
abundance: -
d_gene: TRBD2
v_gene: TRBV19

CDR3nt: TGTGCCAGCAGCGTCGGGGGAGGGGCGACTGAAGCTTTCTTT
CDR3aa: CASSVGGGATEAFF
j_gene: TRBJ1-1
abundance: -
d_gene: -
v_gene: TRBV28

CDR3nt: TGTGCCAGCTTCCCACCGGGAGGAAACACCATATATTTT
CDR3aa: CASFPPGGNTIYF
j_gene: TRBJ1-3
abundance: -
d_gene: -
v_gene: TRBV6-5

CDR3nt: TGTGCCAGCAGCTTGTATAGGGAGAGTTCGGAGCTGTTTTTT
CDR3aa: CASSLYRESSELFF
j_gene: TRBJ2-2
abundance: -
d_gene: -
v_gene: TRBV5-4

CDR3nt: TGTGCCAGCTCACCACGAGCAGGGGAGAACACTGAAGCTTTCTTT
CDR3aa: CASSPRAGENTEAFF
j_gene: TRBJ1-1
abundance: -
d_gene: -
v_gene: TRBV18

CDR3nt: TGTGCCAGCAGCTTACCCAGGAGCACAGATACGCAGTATTTT
CDR3aa: CASSLPRSTDTQYF
j_gene: TRBJ2-3
abundance: -
d_gene: -
v_gene: TRBV5-4

CDR3nt: TGCGCCAGCAGTCGAGAACAGGGGGCTAACACTGAAGCTTTCTTT
CDR3aa: CASSREQGANTEAFF
j_gene: TRBJ1-1
abundance: -
d_gene: TRBD1
v_gene: TRBV5-1

CDR3nt: TGCGCCAGCAGCTTGGCTACCCCTAGCACAGATACGCAGTATTTT
CDR3aa: CASSLATPSTDTQYF
j_gene: TRBJ2-3
abundance: -
d_gene: -
v_gene: TRBV5-1